The sequence of this T cell receptor (beta chain) was determined in a study of T cell changes during pregnancy in multiple sclerosis. Trimming removed 0 bases at V and 3 bases at J, with 14 bases between. CDR3 length equals 16 residues. Germline CDR1 and CDR2: SEHNR and FQNEAQ (reference sequence). Assay used: immunoSEQ multiplex PCR; TCRdb lists only in-frame clones, some missing. The top ten hold less than 0.6% of the sample, which has 55,000 to 80,000 clones, approximately 94% seen once. Sample: peripheral blood, taken in the third trimester of pregnancy. This TCR was sampled from a female donor with multiple sclerosis, enrolled in a pregnancy study. The rearrangement uses TRBV7-9 and TRBJ1-2; unclear D gene. The DNA of the CDR3 is TGTGCCAGCAGCTTAGCGCTAATGACGGAGCACTATGGCTACACCTTC. This gives the protein CASSLALMTEHYGYTF.